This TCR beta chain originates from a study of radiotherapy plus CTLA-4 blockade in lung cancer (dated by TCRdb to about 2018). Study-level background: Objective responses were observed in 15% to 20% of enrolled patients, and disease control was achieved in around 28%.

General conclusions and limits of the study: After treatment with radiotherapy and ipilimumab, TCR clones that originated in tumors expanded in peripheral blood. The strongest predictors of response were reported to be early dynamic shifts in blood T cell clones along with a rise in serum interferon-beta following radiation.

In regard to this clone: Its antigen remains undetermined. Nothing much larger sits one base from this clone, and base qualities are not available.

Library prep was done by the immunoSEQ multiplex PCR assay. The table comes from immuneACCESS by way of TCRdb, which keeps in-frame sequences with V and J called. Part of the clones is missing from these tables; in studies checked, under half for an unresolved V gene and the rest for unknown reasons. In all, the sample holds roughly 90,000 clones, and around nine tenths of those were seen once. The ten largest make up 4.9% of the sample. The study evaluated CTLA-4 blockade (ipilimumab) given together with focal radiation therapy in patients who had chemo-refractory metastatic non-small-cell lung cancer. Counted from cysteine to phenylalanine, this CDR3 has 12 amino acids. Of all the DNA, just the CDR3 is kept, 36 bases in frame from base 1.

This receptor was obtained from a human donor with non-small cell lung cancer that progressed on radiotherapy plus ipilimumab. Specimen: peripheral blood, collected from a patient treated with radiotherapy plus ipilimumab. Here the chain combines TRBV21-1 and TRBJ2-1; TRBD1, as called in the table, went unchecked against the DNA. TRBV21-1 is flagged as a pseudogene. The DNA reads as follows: TGTGCCAGCTGGGGGCCGGACAATGAGCAGTTCTTC. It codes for CASWGPDNEQFF.